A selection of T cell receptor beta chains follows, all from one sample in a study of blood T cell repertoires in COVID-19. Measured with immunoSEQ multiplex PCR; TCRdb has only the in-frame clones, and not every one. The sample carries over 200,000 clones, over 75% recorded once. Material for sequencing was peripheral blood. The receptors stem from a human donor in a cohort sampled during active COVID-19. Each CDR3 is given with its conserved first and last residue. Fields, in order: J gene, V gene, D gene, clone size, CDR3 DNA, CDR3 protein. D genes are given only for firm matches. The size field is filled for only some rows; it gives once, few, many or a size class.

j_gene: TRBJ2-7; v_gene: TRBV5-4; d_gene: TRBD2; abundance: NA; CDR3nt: TGTGCCAGCAGCGTTAGCGGGAGGGCCGACGAGCAGTACTTC; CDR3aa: CASSVSGRADEQYF
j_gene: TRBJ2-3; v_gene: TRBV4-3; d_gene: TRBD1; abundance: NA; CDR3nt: TGCGCCAGCAGCCCAGGAACCGACAGGGGAGCTACGCAGTATTTT; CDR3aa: CASSPGTDRGATQYF
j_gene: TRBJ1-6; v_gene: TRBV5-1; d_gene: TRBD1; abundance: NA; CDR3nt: TGCGCCAGCAGCCTTAGACAGGGGGCGTCCAATTCACCCCTCCACTTT; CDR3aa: CASSLRQGASNSPLHF
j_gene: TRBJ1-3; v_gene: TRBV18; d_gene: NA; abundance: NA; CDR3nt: TGTGCCAGCTCCCTAGCGACAGTCCAGAGCTCTGGAAACACCATATATTTT; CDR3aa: CASSLATVQSSGNTIYF
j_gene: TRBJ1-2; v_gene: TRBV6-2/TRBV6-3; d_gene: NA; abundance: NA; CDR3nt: TGTGCCAGCAGTTATACGGCTAACTATGGCTACACCTTC; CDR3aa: CASSYTANYGYTF
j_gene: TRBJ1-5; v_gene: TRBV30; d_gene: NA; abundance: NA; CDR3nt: TGTGCCTGGAGTCCAAGCAATCAGCCCCAGCATTTT; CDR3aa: CAWSPSNQPQHF
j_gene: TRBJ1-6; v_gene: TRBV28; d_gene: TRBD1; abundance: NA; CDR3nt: TGTGCCAGCAGTATTCCCGACAGGGCTGGACCCCTCCACTTT; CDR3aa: CASSIPDRAGPLHF
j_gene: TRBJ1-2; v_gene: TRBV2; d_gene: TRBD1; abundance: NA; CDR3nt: TGTGCCAGCAGCATACCGGGACAGAACTATGGCTACACCTTC; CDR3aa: CASSIPGQNYGYTF
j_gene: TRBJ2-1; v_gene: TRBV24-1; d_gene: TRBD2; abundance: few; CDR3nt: TGTGCCACCAGTGATTTGGGAGGGAGGGACAATGAGCAGTTCTTC; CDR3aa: CATSDLGGRDNEQFF
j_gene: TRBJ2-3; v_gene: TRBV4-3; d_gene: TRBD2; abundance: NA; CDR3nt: TGCGCCAGCAGCCAAGAGGGACTAGCGGGACGCACAGATACGCAGTATTTT; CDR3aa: CASSQEGLAGRTDTQYF
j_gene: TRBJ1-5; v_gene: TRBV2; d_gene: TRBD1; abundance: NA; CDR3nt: TGTGCCAGCAGGACAGGGGGACATCAGCCCCAGCATTTT; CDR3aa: CASRTGGHQPQHF
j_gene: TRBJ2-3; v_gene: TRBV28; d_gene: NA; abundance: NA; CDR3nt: TGTGCCAGCAGTTTTGAGGCGCCCAAGGGGACAGATACGCAGTATTTT; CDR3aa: CASSFEAPKGTDTQYF
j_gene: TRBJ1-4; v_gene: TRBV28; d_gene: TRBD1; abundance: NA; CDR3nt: TGTGCCAGCAGTCCCACCGGGACAGGGAGGACTAATGAAAAACTGTTTTTT; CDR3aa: CASSPTGTGRTNEKLFF
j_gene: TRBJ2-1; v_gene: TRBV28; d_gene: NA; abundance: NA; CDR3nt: TGTGCCAGCAGTTTCAGGGTAAATGAGCAGTTCTTC; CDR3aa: CASSFRVNEQFF
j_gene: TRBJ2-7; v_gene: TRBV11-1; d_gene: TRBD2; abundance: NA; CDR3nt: TGTGCCAGCAGCCTTGGGACTAGCGGGAGTAAAAACGAGCAGTACTTC; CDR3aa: CASSLGTSGSKNEQYF
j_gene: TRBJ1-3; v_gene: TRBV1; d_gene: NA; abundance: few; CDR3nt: NA; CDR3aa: CTSSQPWAKGNTIYF
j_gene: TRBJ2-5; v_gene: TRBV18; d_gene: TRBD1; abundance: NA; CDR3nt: TGTGCCAGCTCCTGGACAGGGGCAGAGACCCAGTACTTC; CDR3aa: CASSWTGAETQYF
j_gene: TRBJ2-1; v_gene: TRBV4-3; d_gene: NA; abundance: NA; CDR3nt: TGCGCCAGCGTCTTGGCACCCTCCTACAATGAGCAGTTCTTC; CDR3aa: CASVLAPSYNEQFF
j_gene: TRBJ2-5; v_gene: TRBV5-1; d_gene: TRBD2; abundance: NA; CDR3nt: TGCGCCAGCAGCTTGCCCCGACTAGCGATTTCTAGGGGGGCGACCCAGTACTTC; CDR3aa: CASSLPRLAISRGATQYF
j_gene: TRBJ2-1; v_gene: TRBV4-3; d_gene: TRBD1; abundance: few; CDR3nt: TGCGCCAGCAGCCCTAGACAGGGGCATTTCGAGCAGTTCTTC; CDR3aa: CASSPRQGHFEQFF
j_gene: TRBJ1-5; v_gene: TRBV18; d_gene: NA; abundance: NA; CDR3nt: TGTGCCAGCTCACCACTCGAAACCGGGAGTAGCAATCAGCCCCAGCATTTT; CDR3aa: CASSPLETGSSNQPQHF
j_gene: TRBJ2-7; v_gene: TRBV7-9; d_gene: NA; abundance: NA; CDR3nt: TGTGCCAGCAGCTTAGCCAGGGTGGGCGAGCAGTACTTC; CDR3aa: CASSLARVGEQYF
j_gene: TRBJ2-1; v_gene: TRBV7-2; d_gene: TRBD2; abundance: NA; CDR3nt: TGTGCCAGCAGGCCACCGGGACTAGATGTCAATGAGCAGTTCTTC; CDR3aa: CASRPPGLDVNEQFF
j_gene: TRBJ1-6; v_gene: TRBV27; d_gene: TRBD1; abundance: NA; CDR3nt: TGTGCCTCAGGGGGGACAGGGAATTCACCCCTCCACTTT; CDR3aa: CASGGTGNSPLHF
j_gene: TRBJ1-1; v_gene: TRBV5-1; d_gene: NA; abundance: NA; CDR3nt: TGCGCCAGCACCATTTCCGGGACAAACACTGAAGCTTTCTTT; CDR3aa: CASTISGTNTEAFF
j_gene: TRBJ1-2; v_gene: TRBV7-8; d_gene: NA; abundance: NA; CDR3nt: TGTGCCAGCAGCCTGGGACACGCGACTAACTATGGCTACACCTTC; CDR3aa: CASSLGHATNYGYTF
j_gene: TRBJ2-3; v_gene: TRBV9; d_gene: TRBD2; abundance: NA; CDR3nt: TGTGCCAGCAGCGTAGGGACTAGCGGGGGCCGCACAGATACGCAGTATTTT; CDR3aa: CASSVGTSGGRTDTQYF
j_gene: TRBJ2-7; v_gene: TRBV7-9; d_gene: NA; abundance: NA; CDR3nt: TGTGCCAGCAGCTTAGTCGGGAGCTCCTACGAGCAGTACTTC; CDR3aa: CASSLVGSSYEQYF
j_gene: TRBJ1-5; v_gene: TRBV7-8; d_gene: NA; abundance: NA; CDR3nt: TGTGCCAGCAGCTTAGGGGTCAGGGATCAGCCCCAGCATTTT; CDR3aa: CASSLGVRDQPQHF
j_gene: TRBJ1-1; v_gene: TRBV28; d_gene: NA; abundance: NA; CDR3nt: TGTGCCACCCGGACAGCGAACACTGAAGCTTTCTTT; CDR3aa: CATRTANTEAFF
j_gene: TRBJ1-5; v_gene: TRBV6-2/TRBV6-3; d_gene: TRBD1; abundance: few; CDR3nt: TGTGCCAGCAGTTACTTTGCAGGGACAGGGGGCAATCAGCCCCAGCATTTT; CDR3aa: CASSYFAGTGGNQPQHF
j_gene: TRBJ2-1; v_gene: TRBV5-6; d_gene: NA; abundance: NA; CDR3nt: TGTGCCAGCAGCTCGGGACAAAATTACAATGAGCAGTTCTTC; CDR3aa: CASSSGQNYNEQFF
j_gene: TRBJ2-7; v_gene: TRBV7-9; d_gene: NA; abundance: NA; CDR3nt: TGTGCCAGCACCCCCACCGGTTACGAGCAGTACTTC; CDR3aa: CASTPTGYEQYF
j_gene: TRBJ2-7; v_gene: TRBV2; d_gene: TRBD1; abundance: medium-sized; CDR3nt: TGTGCCAGCAGTGAGGTAGGACAGGGGGTTACCTACGAGCAGTACTTC; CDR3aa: CASSEVGQGVTYEQYF
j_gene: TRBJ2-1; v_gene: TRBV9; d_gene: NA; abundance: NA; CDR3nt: TGTGCCAGCAGCGTAGAAGAGGTAGCTGTTGCCTACAATGAGCAGTTCTTC; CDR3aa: CASSVEEVAVAYNEQFF
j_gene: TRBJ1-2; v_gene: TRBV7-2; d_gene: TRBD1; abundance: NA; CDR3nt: TGTGCCAGCAGCTTAGGACGACAGGGAGGCTATGGCTACACCTTC; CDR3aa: CASSLGRQGGYGYTF
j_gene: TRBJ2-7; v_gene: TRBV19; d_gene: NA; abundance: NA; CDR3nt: TGTGCCAGTCGACCGGGACTTGGACCCTACGAGCAGTACTTC; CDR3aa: CASRPGLGPYEQYF
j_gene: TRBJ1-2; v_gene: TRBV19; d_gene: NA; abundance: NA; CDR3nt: TGTGCCAGTACCCCGGGACAATCACCCTATGGCTACACCTTC; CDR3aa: CASTPGQSPYGYTF
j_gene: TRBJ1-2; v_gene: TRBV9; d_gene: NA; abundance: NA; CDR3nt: TGTGCCAGCAGCCCATCAATATTCGGAGGGTATGGCTACACCTTC; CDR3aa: CASSPSIFGGYGYTF
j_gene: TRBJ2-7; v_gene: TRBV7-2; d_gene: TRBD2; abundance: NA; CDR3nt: TGTGCCAGCGCGGAGACTAGCGGTCTCTACGAGCAGTACTTC; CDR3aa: CASAETSGLYEQYF
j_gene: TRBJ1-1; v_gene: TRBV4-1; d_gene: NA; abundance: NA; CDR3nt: TGCGCCAGCAGCCAGGTCCTATGGGCGGAAGCTTTCTTT; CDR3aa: CASSQVLWAEAFF
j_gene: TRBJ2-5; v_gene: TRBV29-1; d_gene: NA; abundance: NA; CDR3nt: TGCAGCGCCGTCTTTGTCTTTGGCGGGCTCCAAGAGACCCAGTACTTC; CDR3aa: CSAVFVFGGLQETQYF
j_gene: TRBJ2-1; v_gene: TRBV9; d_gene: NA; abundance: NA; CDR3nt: TGTGCCAGCAGCGTAGAGTTTAGCGGCTACAATGAGCAGTTCTTC; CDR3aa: CASSVEFSGYNEQFF
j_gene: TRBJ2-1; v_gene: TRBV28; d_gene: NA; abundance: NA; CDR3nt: TGTGCCAGCAGTCGCCGGGGCAATGAGCAGTTCTTC; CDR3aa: CASSRRGNEQFF
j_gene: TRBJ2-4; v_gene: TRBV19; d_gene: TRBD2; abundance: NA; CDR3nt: TGTGCCAGTAGTGCCCTTCCACGGACTAGCGGGATGCTGAAAAACATTCAGTACTTC; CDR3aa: CASSALPRTSGMLKNIQYF
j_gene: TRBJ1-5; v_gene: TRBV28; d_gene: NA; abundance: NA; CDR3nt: TGTGCCAGCAGTTTAAAAGGGATTGGGGGCTATAGCAATCAGCCCCAGCATTTT; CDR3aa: CASSLKGIGGYSNQPQHF
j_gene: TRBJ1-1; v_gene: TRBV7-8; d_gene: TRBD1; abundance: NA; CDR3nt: TGTGCCAGCAGCCGAGACAGGGCTTTTTGGACTGAAGCTTTCTTT; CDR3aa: CASSRDRAFWTEAFF
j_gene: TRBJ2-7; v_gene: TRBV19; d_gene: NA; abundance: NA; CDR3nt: TGTGCCAGTAGACAGGGAGGGGGCGAGCAGTACTTC; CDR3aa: CASRQGGGEQYF
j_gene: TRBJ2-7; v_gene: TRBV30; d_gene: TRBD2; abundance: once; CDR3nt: TGTGCCTGGGCCCTAGGGAGGGGATCCGAGCAGTACTTC; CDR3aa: CAWALGRGSEQYF
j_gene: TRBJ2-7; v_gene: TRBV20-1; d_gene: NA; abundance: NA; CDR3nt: TGCAGTGCTAGGGACAGCTACGAGCAGTACTTC; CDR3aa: CSARDSYEQYF
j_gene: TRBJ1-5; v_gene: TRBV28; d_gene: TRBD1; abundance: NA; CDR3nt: TGTGCCAGCAGTCCTGGGCCGGGACAGGCGATTAGCAATCAGCCCCAGCATTTT; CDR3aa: CASSPGPGQAISNQPQHF
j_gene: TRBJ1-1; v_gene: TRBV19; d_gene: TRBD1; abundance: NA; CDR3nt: TGTGCCAGTAGTTTGACCATCGGGACAGGGGTGAACACTGAAGCTTTCTTT; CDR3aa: CASSLTIGTGVNTEAFF
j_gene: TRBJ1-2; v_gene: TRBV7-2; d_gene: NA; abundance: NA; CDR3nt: TGTGCCAGCAGCTGGGGGGGGGCCCAGGCCTATGGCTACACCTTC; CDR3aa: CASSWGGAQAYGYTF
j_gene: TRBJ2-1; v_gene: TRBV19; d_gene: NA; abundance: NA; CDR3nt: TGTGCCAGTAGTATGTTACAGGATGCCTACAATGAGCAGTTCTTC; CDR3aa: CASSMLQDAYNEQFF
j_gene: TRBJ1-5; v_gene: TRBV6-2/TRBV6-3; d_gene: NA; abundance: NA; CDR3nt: TGTGCCAGCAGTTACTCAGGGGGGGCTCAGCCCCAGCATTTT; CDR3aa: CASSYSGGAQPQHF
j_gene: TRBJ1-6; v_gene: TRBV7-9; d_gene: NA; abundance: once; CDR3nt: TGTGCCAGCAGCTTAGTGGAGGCAGTGAATTCACCCCTCCACTTT; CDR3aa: CASSLVEAVNSPLHF
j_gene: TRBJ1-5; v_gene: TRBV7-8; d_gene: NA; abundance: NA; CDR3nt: TGTGCCAGCAGCTTAGCAGAACAGTACAATCAGCCCCAGCATTTT; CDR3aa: CASSLAEQYNQPQHF
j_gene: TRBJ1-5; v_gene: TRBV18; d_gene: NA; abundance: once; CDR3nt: TGTGCCAGCTCACCAGGGGGCCAGGGTCAGCCCCAGCATTTT; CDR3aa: CASSPGGQGQPQHF
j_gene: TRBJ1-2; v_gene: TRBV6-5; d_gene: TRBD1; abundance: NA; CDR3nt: TGTGCCAGCAGTTATAGACAGGGGGCTCGGGGCTACACCTTC; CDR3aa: CASSYRQGARGYTF